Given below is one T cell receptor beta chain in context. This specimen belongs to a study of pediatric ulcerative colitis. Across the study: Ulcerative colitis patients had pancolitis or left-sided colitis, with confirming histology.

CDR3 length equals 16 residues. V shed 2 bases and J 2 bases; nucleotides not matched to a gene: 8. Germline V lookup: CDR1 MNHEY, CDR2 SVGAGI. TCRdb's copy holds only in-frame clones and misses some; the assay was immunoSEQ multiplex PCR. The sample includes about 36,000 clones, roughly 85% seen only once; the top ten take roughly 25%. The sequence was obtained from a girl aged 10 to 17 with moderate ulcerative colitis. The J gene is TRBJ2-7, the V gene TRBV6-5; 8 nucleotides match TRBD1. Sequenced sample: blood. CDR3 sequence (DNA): TGTGCCAGCAGTTACGTACCAGGGGGCCCTCCCTACGAGCAGTACTTC. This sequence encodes CASSYVPGGPPYEQYF.